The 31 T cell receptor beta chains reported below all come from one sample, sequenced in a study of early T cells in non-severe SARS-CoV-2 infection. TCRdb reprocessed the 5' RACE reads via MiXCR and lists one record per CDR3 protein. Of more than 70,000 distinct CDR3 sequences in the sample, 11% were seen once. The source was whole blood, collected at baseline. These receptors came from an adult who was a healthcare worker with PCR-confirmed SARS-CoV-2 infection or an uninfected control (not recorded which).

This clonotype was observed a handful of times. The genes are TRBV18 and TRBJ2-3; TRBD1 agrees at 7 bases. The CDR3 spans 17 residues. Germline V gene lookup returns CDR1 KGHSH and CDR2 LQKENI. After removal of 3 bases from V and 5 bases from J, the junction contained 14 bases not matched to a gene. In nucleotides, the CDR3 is TGTGCCAGCTCACCCGCCATACCGGACAGGATAGGAGATACGCAGTATTTT. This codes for CASSPAIPDRIGDTQYF. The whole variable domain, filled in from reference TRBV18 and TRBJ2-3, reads NAGVMQNPRHLVRRRGQEARLRCSPMKGHSHVYWYRQLPEEGLKFMVYLQKENIIDESGMPKERFSAEFPKEGPSILRIQQVVRGDSAAYFCASSPAIPDRIGDTQYFGPGTRLTVL.

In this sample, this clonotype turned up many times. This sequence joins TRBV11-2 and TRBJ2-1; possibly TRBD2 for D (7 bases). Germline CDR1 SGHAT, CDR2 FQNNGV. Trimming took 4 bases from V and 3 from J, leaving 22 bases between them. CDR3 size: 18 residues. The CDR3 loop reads CASSSPPRGLSRYNEQFF. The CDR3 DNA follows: TGTGCCAGCAGCTCTCCACCCAGGGGACTAAGTCGCTACAATGAGCAGTTCTTC.

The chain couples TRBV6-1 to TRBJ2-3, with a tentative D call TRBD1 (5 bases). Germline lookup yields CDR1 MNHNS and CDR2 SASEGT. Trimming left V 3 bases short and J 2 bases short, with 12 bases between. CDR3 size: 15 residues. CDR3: CASSDLDSLTDTQYF. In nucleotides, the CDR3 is TGTGCCAGCAGTGACTTAGACAGTCTCACAGATACGCAGTATTTT.

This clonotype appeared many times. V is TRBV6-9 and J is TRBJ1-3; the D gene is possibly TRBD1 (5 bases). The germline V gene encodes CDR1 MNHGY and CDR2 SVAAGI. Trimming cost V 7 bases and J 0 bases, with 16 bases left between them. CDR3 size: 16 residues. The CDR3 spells CASTQTACSSGNTIYF. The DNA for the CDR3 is TGTGCCAGCACCCAGACAGCCTGTTCCTCTGGAAACACCATATATTTT.

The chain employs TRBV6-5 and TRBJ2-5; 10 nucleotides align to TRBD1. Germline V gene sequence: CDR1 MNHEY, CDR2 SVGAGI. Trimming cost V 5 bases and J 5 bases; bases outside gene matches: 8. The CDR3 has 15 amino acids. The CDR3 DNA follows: TGTGCCAGCAGTATAACCGACAGGGGGCAGGAGACCCAGTACTTC. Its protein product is CASSITDRGQETQYF.

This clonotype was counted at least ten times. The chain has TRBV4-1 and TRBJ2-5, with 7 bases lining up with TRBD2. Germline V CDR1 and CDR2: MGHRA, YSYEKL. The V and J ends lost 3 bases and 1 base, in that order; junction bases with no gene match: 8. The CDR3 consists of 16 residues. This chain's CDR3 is CASSHLPAGTQETQYF. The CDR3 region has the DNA TGCGCCAGCAGCCACCTCCCAGCGGGGACCCAAGAGACCCAGTACTTC.

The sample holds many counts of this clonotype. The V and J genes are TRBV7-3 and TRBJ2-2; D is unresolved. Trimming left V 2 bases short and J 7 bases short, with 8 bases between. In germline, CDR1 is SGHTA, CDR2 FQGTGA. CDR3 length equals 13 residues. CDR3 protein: CASSLLGGGELFF. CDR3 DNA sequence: TGTGCCAGCAGCTTATTGGGCGGCGGGGAGCTGTTTTTT.

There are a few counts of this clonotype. The CDR3 region is CASSLRGGAWDTQYF. In nucleotides, the CDR3 is TGTGCCAGCAGCTTGCGCGGGGGGGCCTGGGATACGCAGTATTTT. The chain employs TRBV7-9 and TRBJ2-3; 9 positions agree with TRBD2. The V gene end was trimmed by 3 bases and the J gene end by 6 bases; junction bases not matched to a gene: 7. The CDR3 has 15 residues. Germline lookup yields CDR1 SEHNR and CDR2 FQNEAQ (reference sequence).

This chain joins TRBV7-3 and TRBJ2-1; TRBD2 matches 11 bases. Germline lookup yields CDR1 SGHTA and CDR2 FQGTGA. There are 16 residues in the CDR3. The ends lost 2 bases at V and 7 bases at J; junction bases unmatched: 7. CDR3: CASSLFPSSGGNEQFF. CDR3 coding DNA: TGTGCCAGCAGCTTATTCCCGTCTAGCGGGGGGAATGAGCAGTTCTTC.

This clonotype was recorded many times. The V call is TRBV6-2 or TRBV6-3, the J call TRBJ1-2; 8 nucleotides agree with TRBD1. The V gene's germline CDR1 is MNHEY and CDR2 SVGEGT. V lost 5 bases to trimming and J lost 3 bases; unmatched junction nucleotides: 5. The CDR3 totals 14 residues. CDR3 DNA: TGTGCCAGCAGTCCCAGGGGGCGCGACTATGGCTACACCTTC. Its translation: CASSPRGRDYGYTF.

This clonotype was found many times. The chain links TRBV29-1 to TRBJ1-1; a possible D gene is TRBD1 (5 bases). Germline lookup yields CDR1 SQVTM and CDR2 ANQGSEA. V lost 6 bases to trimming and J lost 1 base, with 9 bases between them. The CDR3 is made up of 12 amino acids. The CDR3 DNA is TGCAGCGTGGGGGGATCGAACACTGAAGCTTTCTTT. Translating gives CSVGGSNTEAFF. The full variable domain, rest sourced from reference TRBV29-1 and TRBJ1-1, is SAVISQKPSRDICQRGTSLTIQCQVDSQVTMMFWYRQQPGQSLTLIATANQGSEATYESGFVIDKFPISRPNLTFSTLTVSNMSPEDSSIYLCSVGGSNTEAFFGQGTRLTVV.

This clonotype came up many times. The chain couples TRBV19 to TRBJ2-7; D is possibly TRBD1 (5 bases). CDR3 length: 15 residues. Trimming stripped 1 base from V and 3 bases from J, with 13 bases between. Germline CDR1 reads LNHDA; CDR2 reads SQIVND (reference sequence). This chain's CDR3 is CASSIGDSVVYEQYF. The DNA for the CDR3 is TGTGCCAGTAGTATAGGAGACAGCGTAGTCTACGAGCAGTACTTC.

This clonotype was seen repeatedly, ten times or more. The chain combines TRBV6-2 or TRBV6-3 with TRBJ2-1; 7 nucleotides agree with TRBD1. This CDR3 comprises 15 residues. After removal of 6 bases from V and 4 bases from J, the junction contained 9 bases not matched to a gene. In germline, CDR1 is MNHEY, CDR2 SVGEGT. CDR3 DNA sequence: TGTGCCAGCAGAAAGGGACAGATAATATACAATGAGCAGTTCTTC. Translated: CASRKGQIIYNEQFF.

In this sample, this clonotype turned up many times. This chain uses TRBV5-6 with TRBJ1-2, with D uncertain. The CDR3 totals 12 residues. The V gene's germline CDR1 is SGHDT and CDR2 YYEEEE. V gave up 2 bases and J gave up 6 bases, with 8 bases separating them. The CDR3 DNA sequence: TGTGCCAGCAGCTTTAGTCGCAATGGCTACACCTTC. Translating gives CASSFSRNGYTF.

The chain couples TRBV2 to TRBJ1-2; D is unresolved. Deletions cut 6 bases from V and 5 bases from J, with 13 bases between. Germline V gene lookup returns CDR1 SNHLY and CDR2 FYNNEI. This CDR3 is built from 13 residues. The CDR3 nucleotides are TGTGCCAGCAGGAAACAAAAGCCTTATGGCTACACCTTC. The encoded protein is CASRKQKPYGYTF.

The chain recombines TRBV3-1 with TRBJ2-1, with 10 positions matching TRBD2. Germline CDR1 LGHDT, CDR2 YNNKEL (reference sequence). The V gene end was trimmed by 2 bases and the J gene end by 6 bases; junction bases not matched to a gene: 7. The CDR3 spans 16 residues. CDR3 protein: CASSQLLAGKFNEQFF. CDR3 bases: TGTGCCAGCAGCCAACTACTAGCGGGGAAGTTCAATGAGCAGTTCTTC.

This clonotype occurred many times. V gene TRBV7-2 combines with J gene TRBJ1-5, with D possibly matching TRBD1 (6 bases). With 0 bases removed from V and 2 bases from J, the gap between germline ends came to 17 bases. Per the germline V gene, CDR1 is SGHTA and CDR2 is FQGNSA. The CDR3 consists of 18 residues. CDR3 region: CASSLAARGLSGNQPQHF. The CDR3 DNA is TGTGCCAGCAGCTTAGCGGCCAGGGGATTGTCAGGCAATCAGCCCCAGCATTTT.

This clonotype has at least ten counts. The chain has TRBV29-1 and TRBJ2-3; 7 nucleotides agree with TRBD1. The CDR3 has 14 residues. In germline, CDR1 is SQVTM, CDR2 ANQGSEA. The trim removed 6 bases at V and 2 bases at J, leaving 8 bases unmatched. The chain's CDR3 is CSVRGQYYTDTQYF. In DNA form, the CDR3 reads TGCAGCGTACGGGGACAGTACTACACAGATACGCAGTATTTT.

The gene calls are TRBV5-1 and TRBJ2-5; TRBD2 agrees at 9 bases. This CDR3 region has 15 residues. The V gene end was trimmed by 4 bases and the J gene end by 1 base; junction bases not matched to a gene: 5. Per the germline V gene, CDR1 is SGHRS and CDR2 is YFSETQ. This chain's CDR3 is CASSRTSVSQETQYF. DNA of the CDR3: TGCGCCAGCAGCCGGACTAGCGTGTCCCAAGAGACCCAGTACTTC.

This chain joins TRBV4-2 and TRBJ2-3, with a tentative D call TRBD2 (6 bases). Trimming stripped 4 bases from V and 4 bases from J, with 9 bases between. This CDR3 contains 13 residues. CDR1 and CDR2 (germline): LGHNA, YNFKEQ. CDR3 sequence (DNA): TGTGCCAGCAGCCGGGACTCCTCAGATACGCAGTATTTT. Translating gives CASSRDSSDTQYF.

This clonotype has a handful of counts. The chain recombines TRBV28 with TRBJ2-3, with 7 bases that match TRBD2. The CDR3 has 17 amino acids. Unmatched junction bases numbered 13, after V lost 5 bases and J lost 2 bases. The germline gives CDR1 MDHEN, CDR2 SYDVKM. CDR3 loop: CASSLHSGGILTDTQYF. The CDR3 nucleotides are TGTGCCAGCAGTCTTCATTCCGGGGGGATACTCACAGATACGCAGTATTTT.

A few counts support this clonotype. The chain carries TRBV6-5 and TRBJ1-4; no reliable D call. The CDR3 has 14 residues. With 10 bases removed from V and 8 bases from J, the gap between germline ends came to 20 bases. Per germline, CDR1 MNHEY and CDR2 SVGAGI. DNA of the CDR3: TGTGCCACCTTAAGCGGGTTAGGCGGCGAAAAACTGTTTTTT. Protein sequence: CATLSGLGGEKLFF.

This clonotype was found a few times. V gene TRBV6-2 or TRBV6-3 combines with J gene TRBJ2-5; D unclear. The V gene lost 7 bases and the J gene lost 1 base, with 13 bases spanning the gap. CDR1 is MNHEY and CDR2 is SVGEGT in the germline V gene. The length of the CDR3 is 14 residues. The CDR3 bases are TGTGCCAGCACCACGCCTGTACTCCAAGAGACCCAGTACTTC. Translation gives CASTTPVLQETQYF.

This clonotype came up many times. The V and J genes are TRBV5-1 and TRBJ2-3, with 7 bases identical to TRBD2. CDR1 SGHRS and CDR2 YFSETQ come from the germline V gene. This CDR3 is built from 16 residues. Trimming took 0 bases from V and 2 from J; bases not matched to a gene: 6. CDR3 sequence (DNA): TGCGCCAGCAGCTTGGCTGGCGGGGGAAACACAGATACGCAGTATTTT. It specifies CASSLAGGGNTDTQYF.

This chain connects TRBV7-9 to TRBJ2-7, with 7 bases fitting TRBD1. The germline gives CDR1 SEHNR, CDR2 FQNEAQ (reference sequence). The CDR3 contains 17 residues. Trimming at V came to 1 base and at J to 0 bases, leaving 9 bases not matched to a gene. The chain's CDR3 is CASSLVRTGPISYEQYF. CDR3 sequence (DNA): TGTGCCAGCAGCTTAGTTCGGACAGGCCCAATCTCCTACGAGCAGTACTTC.

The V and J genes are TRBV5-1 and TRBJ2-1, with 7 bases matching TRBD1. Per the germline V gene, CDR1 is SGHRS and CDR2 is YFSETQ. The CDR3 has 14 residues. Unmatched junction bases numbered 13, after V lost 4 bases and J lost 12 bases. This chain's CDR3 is CASSREGNRDRQFF. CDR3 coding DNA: TGCGCCAGCAGCCGAGAGGGTAACCGGGACAGGCAGTTCTTC.

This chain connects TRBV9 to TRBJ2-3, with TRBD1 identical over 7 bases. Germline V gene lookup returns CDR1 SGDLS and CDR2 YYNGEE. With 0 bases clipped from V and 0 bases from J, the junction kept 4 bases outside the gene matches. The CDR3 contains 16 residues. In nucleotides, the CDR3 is TGTGCCAGCAGCGTAGCCGGACAGGCTAGCACAGATACGCAGTATTTT. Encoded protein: CASSVAGQASTDTQYF.

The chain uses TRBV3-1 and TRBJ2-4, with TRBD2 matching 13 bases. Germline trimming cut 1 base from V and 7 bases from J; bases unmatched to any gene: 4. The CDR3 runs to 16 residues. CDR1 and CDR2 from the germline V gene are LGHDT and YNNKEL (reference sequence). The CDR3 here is CASSQVRTSGGNIQYF. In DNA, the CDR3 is TGTGCCAGCAGCCAAGTCCGGACTAGCGGGGGTAACATTCAGTACTTC.

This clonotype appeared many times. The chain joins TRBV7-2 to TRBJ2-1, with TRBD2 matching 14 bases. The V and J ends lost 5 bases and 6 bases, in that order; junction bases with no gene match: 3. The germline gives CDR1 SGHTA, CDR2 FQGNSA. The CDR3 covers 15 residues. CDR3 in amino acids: CASSLTSGGVNEQFF. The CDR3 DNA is TGTGCCAGCAGCCTGACTAGCGGGGGGGTCAATGAGCAGTTCTTC.

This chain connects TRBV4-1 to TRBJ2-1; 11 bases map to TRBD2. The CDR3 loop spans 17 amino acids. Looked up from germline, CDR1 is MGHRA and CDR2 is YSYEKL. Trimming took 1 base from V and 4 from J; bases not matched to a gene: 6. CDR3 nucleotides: TGCGCCAGCAGCCAAGCCCGCACTAGCGGGGGTTACAATGAGCAGTTCTTC. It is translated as CASSQARTSGGYNEQFF.

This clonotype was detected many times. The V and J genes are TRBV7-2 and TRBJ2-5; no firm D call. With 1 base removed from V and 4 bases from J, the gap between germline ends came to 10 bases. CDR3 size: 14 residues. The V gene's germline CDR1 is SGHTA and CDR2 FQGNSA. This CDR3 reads CASSLGEPGETQYF. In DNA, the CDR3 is TGTGCCAGCAGCTTAGGAGAACCGGGAGAGACCCAGTACTTC.